The 15 T cell receptor beta chains given below trace back to one sample, sequenced in a study of T cell repertoires in cytomegalovirus infection. TCRdb reprocessed the reads with MiXCR, giving one entry per CDR3 protein. The sample carries a few hundred thousand distinct CDR3 sequences, about 20% recorded once. These TCRs' antigens remain unknown. This specimen consisted of cultured PBMCs, obtained from culture after CMV antigen stimulation. The receptors shown here come from a human donor in good health (CMV status not recorded). Some clones in this sample may be carry-over from other donors' samples.

The chain combines TRBV7-6 with TRBJ2-6; maybe TRBD1 (7 bases). Between the trimmed V and J ends, which lost 10 bases and 2 bases, there was a span of 9 bases. The CDR3 runs to 13 residues. Germline values: CDR1 SGHVS, CDR2 FNYEAQ. The CDR3 nucleotides read TGTGCCACCAGGGGGGCTGGGGCCAACGTCCTGACTTTC. Protein sequence: CATRGAGANVLTF.

A few counts support this clonotype. The V call is TRBV9, the J call TRBJ1-1; no reliable D call. CDR1 is SGDLS and CDR2 is YYNGEE in the germline V gene. Trimming pared 0 bases from V and 1 base from J, leaving 10 bases between. The CDR3 length is 15 residues. The CDR3 here is CASSVAAVRNTEAFF. Here the CDR3 DNA reads TGTGCCAGCAGCGTAGCGGCGGTCAGGAACACTGAAGCTTTCTTT.

This clonotype was seen a handful of times. V usage is TRBV24-1 and J usage is TRBJ1-2, with D perhaps TRBD1 (6 bases). V was pared by 4 bases and J by 8 bases, with 16 bases between. The V gene's germline CDR1 is KGHDR and CDR2 SFDVKD. This CDR3 is 14 amino acids long. The DNA for the CDR3 is TGTGCCACCAGTGAACCAGGGGCGGAAAGCGGCTACACCTTC. Its translation is CATSEPGAESGYTF.

This clonotype was picked up many times. This sequence joins TRBV20-1 and TRBJ1-2, with TRBD1 matching over 9 bases. The germline CDR1 and CDR2 sequences are DFQATT and SNEGSKA (reference sequence). The ends lost 5 bases at V and 4 bases at J; junction bases unmatched: 5. This CDR3 region has 13 residues. The CDR3 coding sequence is TGCAGTGCTCTGACAGGGGGGAGCTATGGCTACACCTTC. Its protein product is CSALTGGSYGYTF.

This chain connects TRBV20-1 to TRBJ2-2, with 10 nucleotides matching TRBD2. From germline, CDR1 is DFQATT and CDR2 SNEGSKA (reference sequence). The CDR3 runs to 15 residues. Unmatched junction bases numbered 3, after V lost 1 base and J lost 4 bases. CDR3 region: CSARASGSVTGELFF. In nucleotides, the CDR3 is TGCAGTGCTAGAGCTAGCGGGAGCGTCACCGGGGAGCTGTTTTTT.

The V and J genes are TRBV18 and TRBJ2-7; D could derive from TRBD1 or TRBD2 (5 bases each). Trimming shortened V by 8 bases and J by 3 bases, and 26 bases separated the two germline ends. There are 17 residues in the CDR3. In germline, CDR1 is KGHSH, CDR2 LQKENI. CDR3: CASARDGALGRYYEQYF. CDR3 sequence (DNA): TGTGCCAGCGCCAGGGACGGGGCCCTCGGGCGGTACTACGAGCAGTACTTC.

This clonotype was picked up a small number of times. The chain carries TRBV5-4 and TRBJ1-4; D is ambiguous. The CDR3 is 12 amino acids. V was clipped by 5 bases and J by 6 bases, with 8 bases between them. Germline lookup yields CDR1 SGHNT and CDR2 YYREEE (reference sequence). The CDR3 reads CASSFQDEKLFF. The CDR3 DNA reads as TGTGCCAGCAGTTTCCAAGATGAAAAACTGTTTTTT.

This clonotype came up a few times. The V call is TRBV18, the J call TRBJ2-3; D gene ambiguous. Germline loops: CDR1 KGHSH, CDR2 LQKENI. Trimming cost V 0 bases and J 2 bases, with 9 bases left between them. The CDR3 totals 15 residues. As DNA, the CDR3 is TGTGCCAGCTCACCACCGGAAGGTCCCACAGATACGCAGTATTTT. This translates into CASSPPEGPTDTQYF.

This rearrangement joins TRBV15 to TRBJ1-1, with TRBD1 matching 7 bases. CDR3 length: 14 amino acids. The V gene's germline CDR1 is LNHNV and CDR2 YYDKDF (reference sequence). V shed 3 bases and J 3 bases; nucleotides not matched to a gene: 4. The CDR3 region has the DNA TGTGCCACCAGCAGCCCAGGGGGATACACTGAAGCTTTCTTT. Encoded protein: CATSSPGGYTEAFF.

A few counts support this clonotype. The rearrangement links TRBV6-2 or TRBV6-3 to TRBJ2-1; D not certain. This CDR3 has 12 amino acids. The germline V gene has CDR1 MNHEY and CDR2 SVGEGT. Trimming pared 6 bases from V and 7 bases from J, leaving 10 bases between. The CDR3 loop reads CASRKDWNEQFF. The CDR3 DNA reads as TGTGCCAGCAGGAAAGACTGGAATGAGCAGTTCTTC.

In this sample, this clonotype turned up many times. The rearrangement uses TRBV7-2 and TRBJ2-1; 7 bases fit TRBD1. V was clipped by 1 base and J by 2 bases; unmatched bases: 5. This CDR3 contains 16 residues. The V gene's germline CDR1 is SGHTA and CDR2 FQGNSA. The CDR3: CASSLDRQGAYNEQFF. For the CDR3, the DNA is TGTGCCAGCAGCTTAGACCGGCAGGGGGCCTACAATGAGCAGTTCTTC. Full variable domain (remainder filled in from reference TRBV7-2 and TRBJ2-1): GAGVSQSPSNKVTEKGKDVELRCDPISGHTALYWYRQSLGQGLEFLIYFQGNSAPDKSGLPSDRFSAERTGGSVSTLTIQRTQQEDSAVYLCASSLDRQGAYNEQFFGPGTRLTVL.

The chain recombines TRBV7-9 with TRBJ2-5, with 11 bases fitting TRBD2. J gave up 5 bases and V 5 bases, and 10 bases lay outside the gene matches. Germline assignment: CDR1 SEHNR and CDR2 FQNEAQ (reference sequence). The CDR3 totals 16 residues. In DNA form, the CDR3 reads TGTGCCAGCAGCCTCCCGGGACTAGCGGTTGGTGAGACCCAGTACTTC. As protein: CASSLPGLAVGETQYF.

This clonotype was observed many times. The chain links TRBV7-2 to TRBJ1-3; unclear D gene. Trimming shortened V by 2 bases and J by 0 bases, and 8 bases separated the two germline ends. The CDR3 loop spans 15 amino acids. CDR1 SGHTA and CDR2 FQGNSA come from the germline V gene. As DNA, the CDR3 is TGTGCCAGCAGCTTACGACGGACCTCTGGAAACACCATATATTTT. Encoded protein: CASSLRRTSGNTIYF.

This sequence joins TRBV28 and TRBJ2-3; D might be TRBD1 or TRBD2, each matching 5 bases. The CDR3 spans 15 residues. The germline V gene encodes CDR1 MDHEN and CDR2 SYDVKM. V dropped 6 bases and J dropped 0 bases, with 13 bases sitting between them. CDR3 amino acids: CASSTSGDSTDTQYF. The CDR3 DNA reads TGTGCCAGCAGCACGTCCGGGGACAGCACAGATACGCAGTATTTT.

This sequence joins TRBV6-2 or TRBV6-3 and TRBJ2-7; maybe TRBD1 (6 bases). Trimming removed 6 bases at V and 2 bases at J, with 14 bases between. The CDR3 loop spans 14 amino acids. CDR1 is MNHEY and CDR2 is SVGEGT in the germline V gene. CDR3 in DNA: TGTGCCAGCAGACTAACAGGGCTGCCCTACGAGCAGTACTTC. It encodes CASRLTGLPYEQYF.